The clone carrying this TCR beta chain was detected many times. This specimen comes from a study of T-cell reconstitution after alpha-beta-depleted transplantation in children. CDR1 is MNHEY, CDR2 SVGAGI, per germline. This CDR3 region has 12 residues. Trimming cost V 2 bases and J 4 bases, with 5 bases left between them. During its preparation, the TCRbeta library received unique molecular identifiers. Each CDR3 protein is one row after TCRdb ran MiXCR on the PCR reads. The data contain around 680,000 distinct CDR3 sequences, approximately 17% of them singletons. The genes are TRBV6-5 and TRBJ1-2; D might be TRBD1 (5 bases). The receptor was derived from a human donor who donated a stem cell graft to a child with acute myeloid leukemia. This material consisted of PBMCs from the stem cell graft donor, taken from the stem cell graft. CDR3 region: CASSYDSYGYTF. The CDR3 coding sequence is TGTGCCAGCAGTTACGACAGCTATGGCTACACCTTC.